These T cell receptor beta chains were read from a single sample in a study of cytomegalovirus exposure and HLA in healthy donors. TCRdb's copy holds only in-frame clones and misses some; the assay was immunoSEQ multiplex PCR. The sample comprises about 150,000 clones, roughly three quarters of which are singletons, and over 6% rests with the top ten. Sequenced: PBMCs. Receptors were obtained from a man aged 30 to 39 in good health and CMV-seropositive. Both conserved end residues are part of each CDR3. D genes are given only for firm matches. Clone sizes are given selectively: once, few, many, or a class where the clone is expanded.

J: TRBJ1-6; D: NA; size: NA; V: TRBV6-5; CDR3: CASSYSSSPLHF; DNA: TGTGCCAGCAGTTACTCGAGTTCACCCCTCCACTTT
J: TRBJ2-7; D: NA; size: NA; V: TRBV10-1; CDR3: CASSGKKGDSEQYF; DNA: TGCGCCAGCAGTGGCAAGAAAGGGGATAGCGAGCAGTACTTC
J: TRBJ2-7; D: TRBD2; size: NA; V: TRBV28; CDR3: CASSFGSSGGPYEQYF; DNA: TGTGCCAGCAGTTTCGGCAGTAGCGGGGGGCCCTACGAGCAGTACTTC
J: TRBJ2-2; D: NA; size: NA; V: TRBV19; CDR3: CASRGPSTGELFF; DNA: TGTGCCAGTAGGGGGCCAAGCACCGGGGAGCTGTTTTTT
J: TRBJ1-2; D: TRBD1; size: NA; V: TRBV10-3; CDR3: CATTPGQLNYGYTF; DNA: TGTGCCACCACCCCGGGACAGCTAAACTATGGCTACACCTTC
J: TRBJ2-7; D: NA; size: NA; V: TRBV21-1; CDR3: CASSKVERGRNEQYF; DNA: TGTGCCAGCAGCAAAGTAGAGAGGGGGCGCAACGAGCAGTACTTC
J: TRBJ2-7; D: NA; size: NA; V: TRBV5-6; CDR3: CASSLVARQSYEQYF; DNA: TGTGCCAGCAGCTTGGTAGCGAGGCAGTCCTACGAGCAGTACTTC
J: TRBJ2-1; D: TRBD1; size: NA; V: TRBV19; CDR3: CASSIGQGGGNEQFF; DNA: TGTGCCAGTAGTATAGGACAGGGGGGTGGTAATGAGCAGTTCTTC
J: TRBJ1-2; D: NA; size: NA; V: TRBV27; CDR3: CASSPTQGLHGYTF; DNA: TGTGCCAGCAGTCCCACCCAGGGACTTCATGGCTACACCTTC
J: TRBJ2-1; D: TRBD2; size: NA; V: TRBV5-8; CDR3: CASSSTTTSGRNNEQFF; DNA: TGTGCCAGCAGCTCAACCACGACTAGCGGGAGAAACAATGAGCAGTTCTTC
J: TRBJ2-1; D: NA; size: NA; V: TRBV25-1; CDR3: CASSDLGLGYNEQFF; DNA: TGTGCCAGCAGTGACTTGGGTCTAGGCTACAATGAGCAGTTCTTC
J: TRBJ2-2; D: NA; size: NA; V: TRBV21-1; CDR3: CASSDPGQSLSNTGELFF; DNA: TGTGCCAGCAGCGACCCCGGACAGTCTCTGTCGAACACCGGGGAGCTGTTTTTT
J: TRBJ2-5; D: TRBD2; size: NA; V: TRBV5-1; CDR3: CASSLATSGAQETQYF; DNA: TGCGCCAGCAGCTTGGCAACTAGCGGGGCACAAGAGACCCAGTACTTC
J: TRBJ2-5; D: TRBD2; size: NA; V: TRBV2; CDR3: CASNLLGSGGVQPTETQYF; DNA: TGTGCCAGCAACCTCCTTGGTTCCGGGGGGGTCCAACCAACGGAGACCCAGTACTTC
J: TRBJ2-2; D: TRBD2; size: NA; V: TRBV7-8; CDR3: CASSPGGAGTGELFF; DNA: TGTGCCAGCAGCCCGGGAGGGGCGGGCACCGGGGAGCTGTTTTTT
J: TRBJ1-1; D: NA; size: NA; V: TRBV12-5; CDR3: CASGWAGTEAFF; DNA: TGTGCTAGTGGATGGGCGGGGACTGAAGCTTTCTTT
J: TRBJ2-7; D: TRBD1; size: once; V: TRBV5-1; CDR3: CASSWDRAYEQYF; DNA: TGCGCCAGCAGCTGGGACAGAGCCTACGAGCAGTACTTC
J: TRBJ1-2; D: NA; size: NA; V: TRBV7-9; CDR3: CASSSQTDYGYTF; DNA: TGTGCCAGCAGCTCGCAGACAGACTATGGCTACACCTTC
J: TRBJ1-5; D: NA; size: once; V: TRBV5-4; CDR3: CASSYGTDSNQPQHF; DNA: TGTGCCAGCAGCTATGGCACCGATAGCAATCAGCCCCAGCATTTT
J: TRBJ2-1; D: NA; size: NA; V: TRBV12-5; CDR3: CASGLPPERDEQFF; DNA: TGTGCTAGTGGTTTGCCACCCGAGAGGGATGAGCAGTTCTTC
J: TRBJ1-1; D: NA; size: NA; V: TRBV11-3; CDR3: CASSLSPDTEAFF; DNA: TGTGCCAGCAGCTTATCACCGGACACTGAAGCTTTCTTT
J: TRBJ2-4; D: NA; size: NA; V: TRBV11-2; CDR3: CASSPDPWAKNIQYF; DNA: TGTGCCAGCAGCCCCGACCCGTGGGCTAAAAACATTCAGTACTTC
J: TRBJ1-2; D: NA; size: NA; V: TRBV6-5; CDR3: CASTRTGLNYGYTF; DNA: TGTGCCAGCACTAGAACAGGGTTAAACTATGGCTACACCTTC
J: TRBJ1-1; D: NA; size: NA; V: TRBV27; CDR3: CASSRYPGVGTEAFF; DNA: TGTGCCAGCAGCCGATACCCGGGGGTAGGCACTGAAGCTTTCTTT
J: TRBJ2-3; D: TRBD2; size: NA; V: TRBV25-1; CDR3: CASSDISGVTDTQYF; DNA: TGTGCCAGCAGTGATATCAGCGGGGTCACAGATACGCAGTATTTT
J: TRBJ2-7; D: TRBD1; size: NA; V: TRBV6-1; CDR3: CASSEALRDSLSYEQYF; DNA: TGTGCCAGCAGTGAAGCGCTTCGGGACAGTCTCTCCTACGAGCAGTACTTC
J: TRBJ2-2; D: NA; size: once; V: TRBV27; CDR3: CASGLMNTGELFF; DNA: TGTGCCAGCGGGCTTATGAACACCGGGGAGCTGTTTTTT
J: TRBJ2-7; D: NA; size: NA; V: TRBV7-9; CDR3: CASSVDTGSYEQYF; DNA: TGTGCCAGCAGCGTCGACACCGGCTCCTACGAGCAGTACTTC
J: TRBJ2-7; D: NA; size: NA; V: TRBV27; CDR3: CASSPDPGLLTYEQYF; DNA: TGTGCCAGCAGTCCCGATCCGGGACTGCTAACCTACGAGCAGTACTTC
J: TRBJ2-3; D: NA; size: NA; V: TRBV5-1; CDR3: CASSLGAPTDTQYF; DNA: TGCGCCAGCAGCTTGGGGGCCCCCACAGATACGCAGTATTTT
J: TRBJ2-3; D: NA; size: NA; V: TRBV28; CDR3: CASSPQAALYTDTQYF; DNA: TGTGCCAGCAGTCCTCAAGCGGCGCTTTACACAGATACGCAGTATTTT
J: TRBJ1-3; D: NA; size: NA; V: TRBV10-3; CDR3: CASATEHSGNTIYF; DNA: TGTGCCAGCGCCACAGAGCACTCTGGAAACACCATATATTTT
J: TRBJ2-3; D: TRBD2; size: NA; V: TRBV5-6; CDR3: CASSLGTSPDTQYF; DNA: TGTGCCAGCAGCTTGGGGACTAGCCCAGATACGCAGTATTTT
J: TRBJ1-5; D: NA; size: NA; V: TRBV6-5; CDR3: CASSYTGNSNQPQHF; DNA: TGTGCCAGCAGTTACACAGGGAATAGCAATCAGCCCCAGCATTTT
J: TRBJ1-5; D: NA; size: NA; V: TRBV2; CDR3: CASSVMNQPQHF; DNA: TGTGCCAGCAGTGTAATGAATCAGCCCCAGCATTTT
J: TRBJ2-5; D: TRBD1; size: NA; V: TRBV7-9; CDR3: CASSLPPVETGPPETQYF; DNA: TGTGCCAGCAGCTTACCGCCGGTCGAGACAGGGCCCCCAGAGACCCAGTACTTC
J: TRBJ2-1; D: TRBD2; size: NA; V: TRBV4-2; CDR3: CASSQTLIAGLNEQFF; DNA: TGTGCCAGCAGCCAGACCCTGATAGCGGGATTAAATGAGCAGTTCTTC
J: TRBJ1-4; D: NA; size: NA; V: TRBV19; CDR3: CASRLAGGNEKLFF; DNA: TGTGCCAGTAGGCTGGCGGGGGGTAATGAAAAACTGTTTTTT
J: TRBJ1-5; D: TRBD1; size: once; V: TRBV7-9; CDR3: CASSQGDRGYSNQPQHF; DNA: TGTGCCAGCAGCCAGGGGGACAGGGGCTATAGCAATCAGCCCCAGCATTTT
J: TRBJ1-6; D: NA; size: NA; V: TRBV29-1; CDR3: CSVARDKNSPLHF; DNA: TGCAGCGTTGCCCGGGACAAGAATTCACCCCTCCACTTT
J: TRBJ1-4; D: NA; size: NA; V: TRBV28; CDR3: CASSPLPADEKLFF; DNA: TGTGCCAGCAGTCCACTCCCGGCGGATGAAAAACTGTTTTTT
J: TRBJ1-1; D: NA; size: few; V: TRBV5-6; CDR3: CASSWGLALVNTEAFF; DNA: TGTGCCAGCAGCTGGGGCCTGGCATTAGTCAACACTGAAGCTTTCTTT
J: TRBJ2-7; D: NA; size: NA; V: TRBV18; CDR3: CASSPGQGSREQYF; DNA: TGTGCCAGCTCACCTGGGCAGGGTTCGCGCGAGCAGTACTTC
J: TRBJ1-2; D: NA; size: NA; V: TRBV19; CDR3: CASSIWREGYGSYTF; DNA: TGTGCCAGTAGTATCTGGAGGGAAGGGTATGGTAGCTACACCTTC
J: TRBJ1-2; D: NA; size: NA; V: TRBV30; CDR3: CAWSLDSLLPLYGYTF; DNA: TGTGCCTGGAGTCTAGACAGCCTCCTCCCTTTGTATGGCTACACCTTC
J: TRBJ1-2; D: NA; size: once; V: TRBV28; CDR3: CASSSRGGGDPNYGYTF; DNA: TGTGCCAGCAGTTCCCGGGGTGGCGGGGACCCTAACTATGGCTACACCTTC
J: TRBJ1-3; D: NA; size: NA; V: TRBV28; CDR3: CASSLSSIPGNTIYF; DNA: TGTGCCAGCAGTTTATCATCCATCCCTGGAAACACCATATATTTT
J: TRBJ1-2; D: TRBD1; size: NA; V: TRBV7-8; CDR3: CASSLGDRGLAIGYTF; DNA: TGTGCCAGCAGCTTAGGGGACAGGGGGCTCGCTATCGGCTACACCTTC